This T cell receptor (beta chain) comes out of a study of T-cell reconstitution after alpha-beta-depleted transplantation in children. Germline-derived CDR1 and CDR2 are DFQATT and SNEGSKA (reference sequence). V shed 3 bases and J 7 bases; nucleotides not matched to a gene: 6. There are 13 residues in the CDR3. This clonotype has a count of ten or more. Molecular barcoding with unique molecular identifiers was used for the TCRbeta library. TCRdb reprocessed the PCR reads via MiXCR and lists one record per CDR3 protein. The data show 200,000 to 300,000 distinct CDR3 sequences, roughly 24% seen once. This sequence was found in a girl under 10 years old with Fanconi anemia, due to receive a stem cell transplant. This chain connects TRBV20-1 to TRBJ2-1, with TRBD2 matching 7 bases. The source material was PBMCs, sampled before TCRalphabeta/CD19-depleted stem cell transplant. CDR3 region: CSASKTSWNEQFF. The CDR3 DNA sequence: TGCAGTGCTAGCAAGACTAGCTGGAATGAGCAGTTCTTC.